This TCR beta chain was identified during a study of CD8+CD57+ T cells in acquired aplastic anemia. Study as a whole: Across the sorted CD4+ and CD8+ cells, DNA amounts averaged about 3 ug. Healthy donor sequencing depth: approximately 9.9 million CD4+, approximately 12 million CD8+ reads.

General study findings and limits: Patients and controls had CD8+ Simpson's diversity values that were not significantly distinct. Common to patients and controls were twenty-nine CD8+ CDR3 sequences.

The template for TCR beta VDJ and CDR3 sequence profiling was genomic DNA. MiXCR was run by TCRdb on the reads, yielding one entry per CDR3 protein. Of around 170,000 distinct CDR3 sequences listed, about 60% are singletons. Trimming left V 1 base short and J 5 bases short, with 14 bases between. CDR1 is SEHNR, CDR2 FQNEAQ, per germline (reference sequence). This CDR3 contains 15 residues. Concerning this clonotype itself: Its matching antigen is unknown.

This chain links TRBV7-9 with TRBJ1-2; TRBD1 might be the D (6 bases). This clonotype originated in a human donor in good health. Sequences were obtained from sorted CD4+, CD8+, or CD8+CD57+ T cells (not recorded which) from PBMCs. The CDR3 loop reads CASSLGVAGEYGYTF. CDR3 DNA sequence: TGTGCCAGCAGCTTAGGCGTGGCAGGGGAGTATGGCTACACCTTC. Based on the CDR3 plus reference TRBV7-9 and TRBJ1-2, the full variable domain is DTGVSQNPRHKITKRGQNVTFRCDPISEHNRLYWYRQTLGQGPEFLTYFQNEAQLEKSRLLSDRFSAERPKGSFSTLEIQRTEQGDSAMYLCASSLGVAGEYGYTFGSGTRLTVV.